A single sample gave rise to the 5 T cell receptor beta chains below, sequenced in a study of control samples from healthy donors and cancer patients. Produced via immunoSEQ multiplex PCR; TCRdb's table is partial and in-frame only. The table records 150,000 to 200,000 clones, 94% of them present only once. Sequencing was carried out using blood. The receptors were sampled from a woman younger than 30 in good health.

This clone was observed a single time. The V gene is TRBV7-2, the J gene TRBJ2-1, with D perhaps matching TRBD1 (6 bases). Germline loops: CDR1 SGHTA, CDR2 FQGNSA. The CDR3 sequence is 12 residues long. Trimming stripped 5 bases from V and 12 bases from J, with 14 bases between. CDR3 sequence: CASSVQGVGQFF. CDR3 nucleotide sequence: TGTGCCAGCAGCGTACAGGGAGTTGGGCAGTTCTTC.

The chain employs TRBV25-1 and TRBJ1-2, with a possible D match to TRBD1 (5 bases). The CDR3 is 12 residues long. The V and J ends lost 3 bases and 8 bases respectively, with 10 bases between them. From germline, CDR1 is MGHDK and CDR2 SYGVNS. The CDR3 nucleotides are TGTGCCAGCAGTGATTCAGGGCTCGGCTACACCTTC. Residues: CASSDSGLGYTF.

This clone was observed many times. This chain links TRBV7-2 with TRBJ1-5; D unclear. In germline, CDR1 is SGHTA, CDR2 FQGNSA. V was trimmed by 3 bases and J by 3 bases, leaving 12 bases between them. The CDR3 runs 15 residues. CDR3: CASSLMAGNNQPQHF. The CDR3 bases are TGTGCCAGCAGCTTGATGGCGGGAAACAATCAGCCCCAGCATTTT.

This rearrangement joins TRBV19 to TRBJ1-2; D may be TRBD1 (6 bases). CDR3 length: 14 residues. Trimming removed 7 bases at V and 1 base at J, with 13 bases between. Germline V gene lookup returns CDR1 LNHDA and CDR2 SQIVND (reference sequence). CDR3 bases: TGTGCCAGTAATCGGGACACCGGTAACTATGGCTACACCTTC. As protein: CASNRDTGNYGYTF. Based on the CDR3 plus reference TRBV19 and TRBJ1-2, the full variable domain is DGGITQSPKYLFRKEGQNVTLSCEQNLNHDAMYWYRQDPGQGLRLIYYSQIVNDFQKGDIAEGYSVSREKKESFPLTVTSAQKNPTAFYLCASNRDTGNYGYTFGSGTRLTVV.

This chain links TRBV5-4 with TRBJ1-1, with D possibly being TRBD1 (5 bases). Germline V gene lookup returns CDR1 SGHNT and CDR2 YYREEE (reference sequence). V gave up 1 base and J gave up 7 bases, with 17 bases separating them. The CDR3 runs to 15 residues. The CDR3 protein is CASSLLPGRSYEAFF. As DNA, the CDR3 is TGTGCCAGCAGCTTGCTTCCGGGACGAAGCTATGAAGCTTTCTTT.